A selection of T cell receptor beta chains follows, all from one sample in a study of blood T cell repertoires in COVID-19. This table comes from immunoSEQ multiplex PCR, and its TCRdb copy is limited to in-frame clones, with some not included. This table has some 85,000 clones, 80% to 90% appearing once. The sequenced sample consisted of peripheral blood. These receptors originate from a man aged 50 to 60 with acute or convalescent COVID-19. Both conserved end residues are trimmed from each CDR3. For some rows the clone size is stated as once, few or many, or as a class when expanded; others skip it.

.	TRBV4-1	TRBJ1-6	ASSQGKGQGKSNSPLH
.	TRBV7-9	TRBJ2-5	ASSLAGHQETQY
.	TRBV30	TRBJ1-4	AWGGGSSTNEKLF
.	TRBV27	TRBJ2-2	ASSLRGPPGLQNTGELF
few	TRBV11-2	TRBJ2-5	ASSARLAGGPETQY
.	TRBV7-9	TRBJ1-6	ASSPRGGTGSRYNSPLH
.	TRBV6-5	TRBJ1-1	ASTYPGGGKAF
few	TRBV19	TRBJ1-5	ASRGQGGSQPQH
.	TRBV12-3/TRBV12-4	TRBJ1-1	ASGQGFNTEAF
once	TRBV30	TRBJ1-4	ARSPQGATNEKLF
.	TRBV5-1	TRBJ2-7	ASSSSLGTTYEQY
.	TRBV5-1	TRBJ2-4	ASSAQGAKNIQY
.	TRBV28	TRBJ2-1	ASSFNRPGWEQF
.	TRBV6-1	TRBJ2-2	ASSETQVTGELF
.	TRBV9	TRBJ1-6	ASSVGAGDNSPLH
few	TRBV19	TRBJ1-2	ASSLREPYGYT
.	TRBV6-5	TRBJ1-4	ASKSFGSTIEKLF
.	TRBV7-7	TRBJ2-3	ASSLVVGDTQY
few	TRBV6-1	TRBJ1-5	ASSEAGTSNQPQH
.	TRBV5-4	TRBJ1-1	ASSLFQGAGTEAF
once	TRBV28	TRBJ2-6	ASAADSSFSGANVLT
.	TRBV3-1/TRBV3-2	TRBJ1-1	ASRTTGAEAF
.	TRBV19	TRBJ1-3	ASKRVESSGNTIY
.	TRBV27	TRBJ1-2	ASSPTGGYGYT
.	TRBV28	TRBJ1-5	ASNLGGLSNQPQH
.	TRBV5-1	TRBJ1-4	ASSLGHGDEKLF
few	TRBV28	TRBJ1-3	ASSFYSGWRTAGSGNTIY
.	TRBV28	TRBJ1-2	ASSLSGRYGYT
.	TRBV9	TRBJ2-5	ASSVGGSGIQETQY
.	TRBV2	TRBJ2-5	ASSRYRLQETQY
.	TRBV10-3	TRBJ1-1	AITGGRSTEAF
.	TRBV2	TRBJ2-3	ASRGGRGTDTQY
.	TRBV30	TRBJ1-1	AWSPQGLMNTEAF
.	TRBV11-1	TRBJ2-5	ASRTTSGGPQETQY
.	TRBV10-3	TRBJ1-2	ASRGAGYT
.	TRBV21-1	TRBJ1-2	ASSNRSGRKIGGYGYT
.	TRBV5-1	TRBJ1-1	ASSHGPGTEAF
.	TRBV29-1	TRBJ1-2	SVGQGNYGYT
.	TRBV7-8	TRBJ1-1	ASSFEQGINTEAF